This note documents a single T cell receptor (beta chain) sequence. Its antigen is unknown. Per-nucleotide qualities are absent, and no much larger clonotype sits a single base away. Measured from the cysteine to the phenylalanine, the CDR3 is 14 residues long. Just CDR3 DNA is preserved here, 42 bases in frame from base 1. The germline V gene encodes CDR1 SGDLS and CDR2 YYNGEE. V is pruned by 2 bases and J by 5 bases, leaving 7 bases of the junction without a gene match. This record belongs to a study of blood T cell repertoires in COVID-19 (dated by TCRdb to 2018 to 2020). Describing the broader study: Samples from collaborators originated in the United States, Italy and Spain and spanned both the acute and convalescent phases of COVID-19. Sample metadata almost always included a de-identified subject ID, COVID-19 status, age in years and sex. The samples were drawn from the first 160 participants of the ongoing ImmuneRACE study and from 1,254 subjects provided by 6 global collaborators. The prospective study material was composed of cDNA or gDNA derived from T cells, B-cell-depleted T cells, or PBMCs. Subjects who had been exposed to COVID-19, were actively infected with it, or had recovered from it provided the deeply sampled blood TCRbeta repertoires that made up the dataset. The repertoires were released in a freely available public database intended as a resource for research on the immune response to SARS-CoV-2. HLA class I and class II types, where available, came from metadata supplied by the sample provider rather than from assay-based typing.

TCRbeta CDR3 regions were amplified from genomic DNA using the immunoSEQ Assay, a bias-controlled multiplex PCR. Concerning the study's data processing: The number of nucleated cells in each sample was estimated by amplification of reference gene primers within the assay. Sequence reads were collapsed and filtered to measure the absolute abundance of every unique TCRbeta CDR3 rearrangement. For each sample, productive Simpson clonality was calculated by taking the square root of Simpson's diversity index across productive rearrangements. TCRdb obtained this table from immuneACCESS and retained in-frame rearrangements with V and J assigned. These tables miss some clones; where compared with another copy, unresolved V genes account for less than half of the shortfall, and the remainder is unexplained. V, J and clone size were drawn from that table, and D and trimming were deduced from the DNA. This sample has about 70,000 clones in its table, and more than 60% of those were observed once. The ten largest clones add up to around 10% of the sample.

Collaborating institutions collected whole blood in K2EDTA tubes following their own protocols. Collaborator samples were shipped for TCRbeta analysis as frozen whole blood, isolated PBMCs, or DNA extracted from either sample type. Beyond this particular receptor, the publication reports: The amount of clinical and demographic metadata varied by source and participant and was provided uncurated.

The chain couples TRBV9 to TRBJ2-7, and TRBD1 matches 7 of the central bases. What was sequenced was peripheral blood. The TCR sequence derives from a human donor in a cohort sampled during active COVID-19. The encoded CDR3 is CASSVGTAQDEQYF. The DNA reads TGTGCCAGCAGCGTTGGGACAGCCCAGGACGAGCAGTACTTC.